A single sample gave rise to the 30 T cell receptor beta chains below, sequenced in a study of a mutant IDH1 vaccine in newly diagnosed glioma. Antigen specificity for these receptors is unknown. Sequencing used immunoSEQ multiplex PCR; TCRdb keeps in-frame clones, though not all of them. The table shows about 83,000 clones, with 81% occurring only once. Noted time point: week 47, end of study. Topical imiquimod accompanied each vaccine dose, which consisted of 300 ug of mutant IDH1 20-mer peptide. Sequenced here: PBMCs, sampled from a glioma patient whose treatment included an IDH1 peptide vaccine. These receptors were taken from a middle-aged man with glioma.

This clone was seen just once. The chain combines TRBV6-5 with TRBJ1-2, with D perhaps matching TRBD1 (5 bases). This CDR3 has 14 amino acids. Germline-derived CDR1 and CDR2 are MNHEY and SVGAGI. Trimming took off 6 bases at V and 6 bases at J, with 17 bases between the two ends. Written as DNA, the CDR3 is TGTGCCAGCAGGGGGACCAGACGGATGGATGGCTACACCTTC. Encoded protein: CASRGTRRMDGYTF.

The rearrangement uses TRBV5-1 and TRBJ1-2, with TRBD1 as a possible D gene (6 bases). The length of the CDR3 is 17 residues. Per germline, CDR1 SGHRS and CDR2 YFSETQ. Trimming removed 4 bases at V and 0 bases at J, with 19 bases between. CDR3 DNA sequence: TGCGCCAGCAGCCGAGGGGGGCAGATCTCAGCTAACTATGGCTACACCTTC. Translated: CASSRGGQISANYGYTF.

The chain couples TRBV7-2 to TRBJ2-7, with 9 bases that match TRBD1. CDR1 is SGHTA, CDR2 FQGNSA, per germline. The CDR3 is 15 amino acids. V lost 4 bases, J lost 2 bases, and 6 bases stayed unmatched. CDR3 loop: CASSWGQGRAYEQYF. CDR3 DNA sequence: TGTGCCAGCAGCTGGGGACAGGGTAGGGCCTACGAGCAGTACTTC.

V and J are TRBV12-5 and TRBJ1-5, with D uncertain. Germline V CDR1 and CDR2: LGHNT, FRNRAP. This CDR3 comprises 16 residues. V shed 4 bases and J shed 1 base, with 14 bases lying between them. Here the CDR3 reads CASGYPGELSNQPQHF. Written as DNA, the CDR3 is TGTGCTAGTGGTTACCCTGGGGAGCTGAGCAATCAGCCCCAGCATTTT.

The CDR3 spells CASRREGYNEQFF. CDR3 coding DNA: TGTGCCAGCAGGAGGGAGGGTTACAATGAGCAGTTCTTC. The chain couples TRBV6-5 to TRBJ2-1, with 7 bases fitting TRBD2. V lost 6 bases to trimming and J lost 4 bases; unmatched junction nucleotides: 3. The CDR3 is made up of 13 amino acids. The germline V gene encodes CDR1 MNHEY and CDR2 SVGAGI.

This clone was recorded at least ten times. This sequence joins TRBV19 and TRBJ1-2; TRBD1 aligns across 7 bases. The J segment lost 2 bases and the V segment lost 6 bases, leaving 12 bases of the junction unmatched. Germline V lookup: CDR1 LNHDA, CDR2 SQIVND (reference sequence). The CDR3 is 16 residues long. Written as DNA, the CDR3 is TGTGCCAGTAGCACGCTATCCGGGACAGTCAACTATGGCTACACCTTC. This codes for CASSTLSGTVNYGYTF.

The chain is built from TRBV5-1 and TRBJ2-1; maybe TRBD2 (5 bases). V gave up 4 bases and J gave up 7 bases, with 12 bases separating them. CDR1 and CDR2 from the germline V gene are SGHRS and YFSETQ. The CDR3 is 13 residues long. The CDR3 loop reads CASSPAPGNEQFF. DNA of the CDR3: TGCGCCAGCAGCCCTGCGCCGGGGAATGAGCAGTTCTTC.

The rearrangement uses TRBV10-3 and TRBJ2-1, with 14 nucleotides matching TRBD2. The CDR3 contains 17 residues. Germline CDR1 and CDR2: ENHRY and SYGVKD. The junction had 4 bases not matched to a gene; V was cut back by 6 bases and J by 0 bases. CDR3: CAIREGTSGSSYNEQFF. CDR3 DNA sequence: TGTGCCATCAGGGAAGGGACTAGCGGGAGCTCCTACAATGAGCAGTTCTTC.

This clone was detected many times. The gene calls are TRBV25-1 and TRBJ1-4, with D possibly being TRBD1 (5 bases). This CDR3 comprises 16 residues. From germline, CDR1 is MGHDK and CDR2 SYGVNS. Between the trimmed V and J ends, which lost 3 bases and 7 bases, there was a span of 18 bases. CDR3 loop: CASSEALGGAVEKLFF. The CDR3 coding sequence is TGTGCCAGCAGTGAGGCTTTGGGGGGTGCGGTTGAAAAACTGTTTTTT.

The J gene is TRBJ1-2, the V gene TRBV5-5, with D possibly matching TRBD1 (5 bases). Deletions cut 0 bases from V and 4 bases from J, with 13 bases between. Germline loops: CDR1 SGHKS, CDR2 YYEKEE (reference sequence). The CDR3 runs to 15 residues. The CDR3 DNA follows: TGTGCCAGCAGCTTGGATCGGGGGGGAGTCTATGGCTACACCTTC. Translation: CASSLDRGGVYGYTF. Looking up the rest from reference TRBV5-5 and TRBJ1-2 gives the full variable domain: DAGVTQSPTHLIKTRGQQVTLRCSPISGHKSVSWYQQVLGQGPQFIFQYYEKEERGRGNFPDRFSARQFPNYSSELNVNALLLGDSALYLCASSLDRGGVYGYTFGSGTRLTVV.

The chain carries TRBV5-4 and TRBJ1-2; 11 bases match TRBD1. The CDR3 consists of 17 residues. Germline loops: CDR1 SGHNT, CDR2 YYREEE (reference sequence). The V segment lost 2 bases and the J segment 0 bases; nucleotides outside the gene matches: 6. The CDR3 protein is CASSFGQGASANYGYTF. In DNA form, the CDR3 reads TGTGCCAGCAGCTTCGGACAGGGGGCATCGGCTAACTATGGCTACACCTTC.

This sequence joins TRBV5-5 and TRBJ2-7; 14 bases are shared with TRBD2. The J segment lost 2 bases and the V segment lost 4 bases, leaving 2 bases of the junction unmatched. The CDR3 has 15 amino acids. CDR1 is SGHKS and CDR2 is YYEKEE in the germline V gene (reference sequence). CDR3 region: CASSQGLAGAYEQYF. CDR3 nucleotides: TGTGCCAGCAGCCAGGGACTAGCGGGAGCCTACGAGCAGTACTTC.

V usage is TRBV11-1 and J usage is TRBJ2-1; 8 bases align to TRBD2. V shed 1 base, J shed 1 base, and the junction held 3 bases outside the gene matches. The CDR3 is 16 amino acids. CDR1 is SGHAT, CDR2 FQDESV, per germline (reference sequence). As DNA, the CDR3 is TGTGCCAGCAGCTTAGAACTAGCGGTATCCTACAATGAGCAGTTCTTC. This gives the protein CASSLELAVSYNEQFF.

The chain uses TRBV6-5 and TRBJ2-2; D is perhaps TRBD2 (5 bases). V was cut by 6 bases and J by 4 bases, with 9 bases left in between. Germline V CDR1 and CDR2: MNHEY, SVGAGI. There are 13 residues in the CDR3. CDR3 in amino acids: CASRLTITGELFF. The DNA for the CDR3 is TGTGCCAGCAGGTTGACTATCACCGGGGAGCTGTTTTTT.

This rearrangement joins TRBV28 to TRBJ2-4; D possibly corresponds to TRBD2 (6 bases). The germline CDR1 and CDR2 sequences are MDHEN and SYDVKM. V was clipped by 2 bases and J by 8 bases, with 19 bases between them. The CDR3 is 16 residues long. CDR3 residues: CASSLAGEASSDIQYF. The CDR3 DNA follows: TGTGCCAGCAGTTTAGCCGGGGAGGCCTCGAGCGACATTCAGTACTTC.

The rearrangement joins TRBV6-1 to TRBJ2-5; TRBD2 is a possible D gene (6 bases). Trimming stripped 6 bases from V and 10 bases from J, with 12 bases between. CDR1 and CDR2 (germline): MNHNS, SASEGT. The CDR3 is 11 amino acids. CDR3 bases: TGTGCCAGCAGCTATCAGCGGGTCCAGTACTTC. Its protein product is CASSYQRVQYF.

Remarks on this clone: An end of the junction does not agree with germline; a read error may underlie this. The chain employs TRBV7-7 and TRBJ1-1; D not resolved. The CDR3 spans 13 residues. Germline V gene sequence: CDR1 SSHAT, CDR2 FNYEAQ (reference sequence). The DNA for the CDR3 is TGTGCTAGCAGCCCTGATACAAGGACTGAAGCTTTCTTT. Its protein product is CASSPDTRTEAFF.

This chain connects TRBV2 to TRBJ1-3, with no clear D. Germline assignment: CDR1 SNHLY and CDR2 FYNNEI. Trimming pared 11 bases from V and 3 bases from J, leaving 17 bases between. CDR3 size: 14 residues. This CDR3 is CASNPQPFGNTIYF. The DNA of the CDR3 is TGTGCCTCCAATCCTCAGCCCTTTGGAAACACCATATATTTT.

V gene TRBV5-1 combines with J gene TRBJ1-4; weak D call: TRBD1 (5 bases). Germline V CDR1 and CDR2: SGHRS, YFSETQ. The CDR3 spans 15 residues. V was trimmed by 0 bases and J by 7 bases, leaving 13 bases between them. Here the CDR3 DNA reads TGCGCCAGCAGCTTGGAATGGGGGAGAGGTGAAAAACTGTTTTTT. Its translation: CASSLEWGRGEKLFF.

This clone showed up just a few times. The V gene is TRBV7-2, the J gene TRBJ2-2; the D is unclear. The CDR3 length is 14 residues. The V and J ends lost 5 bases and 7 bases respectively, with 14 bases between them. The V gene's germline CDR1 is SGHTA and CDR2 FQGNSA. The CDR3 region has the DNA TGTGCCAGCAGCCGAGACCGGGTTGGCGGGGAGCTGTTTTTT. Protein: CASSRDRVGGELFF.

V and J are TRBV7-8 and TRBJ2-5; D is possibly TRBD2 (5 bases). Germline assignment: CDR1 SGHVS and CDR2 FQNEAQ. Deletions cut 11 bases from V and 2 bases from J, with 12 bases between. This CDR3 has 12 amino acids. Here the CDR3 DNA reads TGTGCCTGCGGACTTACTCAAGAGACCCAGTACTTC. It specifies CACGLTQETQYF.

V usage is TRBV7-6 and J usage is TRBJ2-5; D gene unclear. This CDR3 has 12 amino acids. The germline V gene has CDR1 SGHVS and CDR2 FNYEAQ. V dropped 1 base and J dropped 0 bases, with 0 bases sitting between them. DNA for the CDR3: TGTGCCAGCAGCTTAGACCAAGAGACCCAGTACTTC. Its protein product is CASSLDQETQYF.

The rearrangement uses TRBV6-5 and TRBJ2-1, with D hard to call. Germline V gene lookup returns CDR1 MNHEY and CDR2 SVGAGI. This CDR3 has 14 amino acids. Trimming removed 2 bases from V and 6 bases from J, with 11 bases in between. In DNA, the CDR3 is TGTGCCAGCAGTTACGGGCGGCGCCCCAATGAGCAGTTCTTC. Translation gives CASSYGRRPNEQFF.

The rearrangement joins TRBV15 to TRBJ2-7, with 9 bases fitting TRBD1. The CDR3 has 14 residues. The V segment lost 5 bases and the J segment 0 bases; nucleotides outside the gene matches: 2. Germline values: CDR1 LNHNV, CDR2 YYDKDF (reference sequence). The CDR3 DNA sequence: TGTGCCACCAGCCGGGACAGGGTCTCCTACGAGCAGTACTTC. It translates to CATSRDRVSYEQYF.

The V call is TRBV19, the J call TRBJ2-7, with a weak D call TRBD1 (6 bases). V lost 3 bases, J lost 4 bases, and 19 bases lay in between. This CDR3 has 16 amino acids. CDR1 LNHDA and CDR2 SQIVND come from the germline V gene (reference sequence). CDR3 in DNA: TGTGCCAGTAGTATGCCGGACAGATTAACGTTTTACGAGCAGTACTTC. This codes for CASSMPDRLTFYEQYF.

The chain couples TRBV6-5 to TRBJ1-2; D may be TRBD1 (5 bases). Trimming stripped 10 bases from V and 8 bases from J, with 26 bases between. CDR3 length equals 15 residues. Germline lookup yields CDR1 MNHEY and CDR2 SVGAGI. The CDR3 protein is CAIPSLGEQRNGYTF. CDR3 nucleotide sequence: TGTGCCATTCCGAGCCTGGGGGAACAGAGGAACGGCTACACCTTC.

The rearrangement joins TRBV9 to TRBJ2-1, with 10 bases identical to TRBD2. The germline V gene has CDR1 SGDLS and CDR2 YYNGEE. The J segment lost 0 bases and the V segment lost 0 bases, leaving 15 bases of the junction unmatched. The CDR3 has 21 residues. In DNA form, the CDR3 reads TGTGCCAGCAGCGTAGAACTAGCGGGGCGACAACACCTTAGCTCCTACAATGAGCAGTTCTTC. Translating it yields CASSVELAGRQHLSSYNEQFF. Complete variable domain (other parts from reference TRBV9 and TRBJ2-1): DSGVTQTPKHLITATGQRVTLRCSPRSGDLSVYWYQQSLDQGLQFLIQYYNGEERAKGNILERFSAQQFPDLHSELNLSSLELGDSALYFCASSVELAGRQHLSSYNEQFFGPGTRLTVL.

The chain employs TRBV9 and TRBJ1-1; D is uncertain. Trimming took 0 bases from V and 7 from J, leaving 13 bases between them. The germline CDR1 and CDR2 sequences are SGDLS and YYNGEE. The CDR3 is 14 residues long. The chain's CDR3 is CASSVDGSVYEAFF. In DNA form, the CDR3 reads TGTGCCAGCAGCGTAGACGGAAGTGTATATGAAGCTTTCTTT.

V and J are TRBV27 and TRBJ2-5; TRBD1 agrees at 8 bases. The CDR3 sequence is 12 residues long. Germline CDR1 and CDR2: MNHEY and SMNVEV (reference sequence). V lost 11 bases, J lost 1 base, and 3 bases stayed unmatched. CDR3 in DNA: TGTGCCTGTGGACAGGGCCAAGAGACCCAGTACTTC. This codes for CACGQGQETQYF.

CDR3 protein: CTSSQESRDYLREQYF. In nucleotides, the CDR3 is TGCACCAGCAGCCAGGAGTCAAGGGACTATCTGCGGGAGCAGTACTTC. V gene TRBV1 combines with J gene TRBJ2-7; the table's D call, TRBD2, has no DNA check behind it. TRBV1 is noted as a pseudogene. The CDR3 runs to 16 residues.